These 28 T cell receptor beta chains came from one sample sequenced in a study of T cells in localized non-small cell lung cancer. Data came from immunoSEQ multiplex PCR; TCRdb stores just in-frame clones and leaves some out. In the table there are 2,000 to 3,000 clones, roughly 24% of which are singletons. The starting material was lung tumor tissue, obtained before any cancer treatment. These receptors were obtained from a male donor aged 60 or over with stage II squamous cell lung carcinoma.

In this sample, this clone is medium-sized. The chain is built from TRBV7-2 and TRBJ1-1, with D unresolved. The germline gives CDR1 SGHTA, CDR2 FQGNSA. The CDR3 length is 13 residues. The V end lost 3 bases, the J end lost 3 bases, and 8 bases lay between the germline ends. The CDR3 reads CASSFGPYTEAFF. CDR3 in DNA: TGTGCCAGCAGCTTTGGACCGTACACTGAAGCTTTCTTT.

This clone has a single count. The rearrangement joins TRBV19 to TRBJ1-2; TRBD1 matches at 8 bases. V was pared by 0 bases and J by 8 bases, with 8 bases of the junction left unmatched. The CDR3 spans 15 residues. CDR1 and CDR2 from the germline V gene are LNHDA and SQIVND (reference sequence). The chain's CDR3 is CASSIDFQGAWGYTF. The DNA for the CDR3 is TGTGCCAGTAGTATAGACTTCCAGGGGGCCTGGGGCTACACCTTC.

The chain uses TRBV6-1 and TRBJ1-4; 9 bases map to TRBD1. From germline, CDR1 is MNHNS and CDR2 SASEGT. The ends lost 0 bases at V and 7 bases at J; junction bases unmatched: 6. The CDR3 has 16 amino acids. CDR3 loop: CASSEASGTGFEKLFF. The DNA for the CDR3 is TGTGCCAGCAGTGAAGCCTCCGGGACAGGGTTTGAAAAACTGTTTTTT.

By proportion, this clone is large (0.1 to 1%). This sequence joins TRBV6-8 and TRBJ1-1; D is unclear. Trimming removed 2 bases at V and 2 bases at J, with 9 bases between. Germline loops: CDR1 MNHGY, CDR2 SAAAGT. CDR3 length: 14 residues. The CDR3 DNA follows: TGTGCCAGCAGTTACGGCAGAATAAACACTGAAGCTTTCTTT. As protein: CASSYGRINTEAFF.

This clone has only a few counts. The V call is TRBV15, the J call TRBJ1-1; weak D call: TRBD1 (5 bases). Trimming shortened V by 4 bases and J by 0 bases, and 9 bases separated the two germline ends. The CDR3 runs 14 residues. Per germline, CDR1 LNHNV and CDR2 YYDKDF (reference sequence). The CDR3 here is CATSIPGLNTEAFF. The CDR3 bases are TGTGCCACCAGCATTCCAGGGTTGAACACTGAAGCTTTCTTT.

This chain joins TRBV28 and TRBJ2-7; no definite D call. This CDR3 has 14 residues. The germline CDR1 and CDR2 sequences are MDHEN and SYDVKM. V was shortened by 3 bases and J by 0 bases, with 9 bases between the two germline ends. The CDR3 sequence is CASSFGRSSYEQYF. The DNA for the CDR3 is TGTGCCAGCAGTTTTGGCAGGAGCTCCTACGAGCAGTACTTC.

This chain links TRBV19 with TRBJ2-5; perhaps TRBD1 as D (5 bases). In germline, CDR1 is LNHDA, CDR2 SQIVND (reference sequence). This CDR3 has 15 residues. The germline V and J ends were trimmed by 3 bases and 4 bases, with 15 bases remaining between them. For the CDR3, the DNA is TGTGCCAGTAGTATTTTTTTAGGGGCAGCAGAGACCCAGTACTTC. Encoded protein: CASSIFLGAAETQYF.

V is TRBV6-8 and J is TRBJ2-7; D call uncertain. The germline V gene has CDR1 MNHGY and CDR2 SAAAGT. Trimming shortened V by 5 bases and J by 3 bases, and 8 bases separated the two germline ends. The CDR3 runs 12 residues. For the CDR3, the DNA is TGTGCCAGCAGTGATACGGTCTACGAGCAGTACTTC. Its translation: CASSDTVYEQYF.

There are a few counts of this clone. This chain connects TRBV11-3 to TRBJ2-1, with 14 bases identical to TRBD2. From germline, CDR1 is SGHNT and CDR2 YENEEA. The CDR3 is made up of 16 amino acids. With V trimmed by 5 bases and J by 9 bases, 9 bases remained unmatched. The CDR3 reads CASSSGTSGSLSEQFF. The CDR3 DNA follows: TGTGCCAGCAGCAGCGGGACTAGCGGGAGTCTCAGTGAGCAGTTCTTC.

V usage is TRBV18 and J usage is TRBJ2-5; possibly TRBD2 for D (5 bases). The CDR3 covers 14 residues. Germline assignment: CDR1 KGHSH and CDR2 LQKENI. Deletions cut 6 bases from V and 4 bases from J, with 15 bases between. The CDR3 DNA follows: TGTGCCAGCTCCGCGGGTGCCGGAGGAGAGACCCAGTACTTC. Amino acid sequence: CASSAGAGGETQYF.

This clone qualifies as medium-sized. The V call is TRBV11-3, the J call TRBJ2-2; TRBD1 might be the D (5 bases). Germline CDR1 SGHNT, CDR2 YENEEA. Trimming removed 0 bases at V and 6 bases at J, with 11 bases between. The CDR3 runs 15 residues. The CDR3 DNA is TGTGCCAGCAGCTTAGACCCGTTAGGGGCCGGGGAGCTGTTTTTT. Residues: CASSLDPLGAGELFF.

This clone has a single count. The chain is built from TRBV29-1 and TRBJ1-1; TRBD1 is a possible D gene (5 bases). Germline V lookup: CDR1 SQVTM, CDR2 ANQGSEA. CDR3 length: 13 residues. V was pared by 7 bases and J by 5 bases, with 17 bases between. The CDR3 DNA follows: TGCAGCGCCAGAAAACAGTCAGGGACTGAAGCTTTCTTT. Protein product: CSARKQSGTEAFF.

This clone was counted between two and nine times. This chain links TRBV15 with TRBJ2-7; TRBD2 matches at 8 bases. The CDR3 runs 16 residues. Losses at the gene ends were 3 bases for V and 0 bases for J; bases not matched to a gene: 7. Per germline, CDR1 LNHNV and CDR2 YYDKDF (reference sequence). CDR3: CATSRLRSGSSYEQYF. The CDR3 DNA reads as TGTGCCACCAGCAGGCTACGGAGCGGGAGCTCCTACGAGCAGTACTTC.

The V call is TRBV25-1, the J call TRBJ1-3, with a weak D call TRBD1 (6 bases). Germline CDR1 and CDR2: MGHDK and SYGVNS. The CDR3 extends over 15 amino acids. Deletions cut 1 base from V and 2 bases from J, with 9 bases between. For the CDR3, the DNA is TGTGCCAGCAGTGAATTCGGACAGCCTGGAAACACCATATATTTT. This translates into CASSEFGQPGNTIYF.

This chain joins TRBV5-1 and TRBJ2-7; TRBD1 agrees at 9 bases. Trimming at V came to 4 bases and at J to 4 bases, leaving 9 bases not matched to a gene. Germline loops: CDR1 SGHRS, CDR2 YFSETQ. CDR3 size: 15 residues. The DNA for the CDR3 is TGCGCCAGCAGCAGAATCCGGGACAGGGCGTACGAGCAGTACTTC. Amino acids: CASSRIRDRAYEQYF.

The CDR3 protein is CASTRGPNTGELFF. The CDR3 coding sequence is TGTGCCAGTACTCGGGGTCCCAACACCGGGGAGCTGTTTTTT. The gene calls are TRBV19 and TRBJ2-2, with D possibly being TRBD2 (5 bases). The germline V and J ends were trimmed by 7 bases and 2 bases, with 11 bases remaining between them. This CDR3 has 14 amino acids. Germline CDR1 LNHDA, CDR2 SQIVND (reference sequence).

This chain uses TRBV15 with TRBJ2-4, with 11 bases fitting TRBD2. The CDR3 consists of 18 residues. CDR1 is LNHNV, CDR2 YYDKDF, per germline (reference sequence). Germline trimming cut 0 bases from V and 4 bases from J; bases unmatched to any gene: 8. CDR3 coding DNA: TGTGCCACCAGCAGAGAACTAGCGGGAGTGATTGGAAAAAACATTCAGTACTTC. This encodes CATSRELAGVIGKNIQYF.

This clone was observed a single time. The rearrangement links TRBV28 to TRBJ1-5; D is possibly TRBD1 (5 bases). The ends were cut back, 5 bases at V and 6 bases at J, with 23 bases in the middle. Germline values: CDR1 MDHEN, CDR2 SYDVKM. This CDR3 is built from 17 residues. The CDR3 sequence: CASSTGGGAAVGQPQHF. The DNA of the CDR3 is TGTGCCAGCAGTACGGGGGGAGGGGCGGCCGTCGGTCAGCCCCAGCATTTT. The full variable domain, in which reference TRBV28 and TRBJ1-5 provide the parts outside the CDR3, is DVKVTQSSRYLVKRTGEKVFLECVQDMDHENMFWYRQDPGLGLRLIYFSYDVKMKEKGDIPEGYSVSREKKERFSLILESASTNQTSMYLCASSTGGGAAVGQPQHFGDGTRLSIL.

J is TRBJ2-3 and V is TRBV7-2, with 9 bases fitting TRBD2. This CDR3 spans 16 amino acids. The germline CDR1 and CDR2 sequences are SGHTA and FQGNSA. V trimming: 5 bases; J trimming: 6 bases; junction bases outside the gene matches: 12. The CDR3 here is CASSPWGAGGPDTQYF. In DNA form, the CDR3 reads TGTGCCAGCAGCCCCTGGGGGGCGGGGGGGCCCGATACGCAGTATTTT.

In this sample, this clone turned up a few times. The chain employs TRBV7-5 and TRBJ2-1; the table's D call, TRBD2, was not checked against the DNA. TRBV7-5 is shown as a pseudogene. CDR3 length: 15 amino acids. CDR3 nucleotide sequence: TGTGCTAGCAGCTCGGGACTAGCGGTCTACAATGAGCAGTTCTTC. Translation gives CASSSGLAVYNEQFF.

A few counts support this clone. The gene calls are TRBV19 and TRBJ1-5; D remains unclear. Germline V gives CDR1 LNHDA, CDR2 SQIVND (reference sequence). Trimming took 5 bases from V and 0 from J, leaving 14 bases between them. The CDR3 runs to 16 residues. The CDR3 is CASSGRRSLSNQPQHF. DNA of the CDR3: TGTGCCAGTAGTGGACGTAGGTCCCTTAGCAATCAGCCCCAGCATTTT.

The CDR3 DNA sequence: TGTGCCTCCAAGGGGGGTCTCTCTGGAAACACCATATATTTT. Protein sequence: CASKGGLSGNTIYF. The chain uses TRBV2 and TRBJ1-3, with a tentative D call TRBD1 (6 bases). This CDR3 is 14 amino acids long. CDR1 and CDR2 from the germline V gene are SNHLY and FYNNEI. V gave up 11 bases and J gave up 0 bases, with 14 bases separating them.

The chain carries TRBV28 and TRBJ1-4; tentative D call: TRBD1 (6 bases). Germline V gene lookup returns CDR1 MDHEN and CDR2 SYDVKM. The CDR3 sequence is 15 residues long. V dropped 6 bases and J dropped 8 bases, with 19 bases sitting between them. The CDR3 here is CASRIDGQGREKLFF. The CDR3 bases are TGTGCCAGCAGGATAGACGGCCAGGGGAGGGAAAAACTGTTTTTT. Using reference TRBV28 and TRBJ1-4 for the parts outside the CDR3, the full variable domain is DVKVTQSSRYLVKRTGEKVFLECVQDMDHENMFWYRQDPGLGLRLIYFSYDVKMKEKGDIPEGYSVSREKKERFSLILESASTNQTSMYLCASRIDGQGREKLFFGSGTQLSVL.

The CDR3 region is CASTLQEGRTGELFF. As DNA, the CDR3 is TGTGCCAGCACCTTACAGGAGGGTAGGACCGGGGAGCTGTTTTTT. The chain is built from TRBV6-8 and TRBJ2-2; maybe TRBD2 (6 bases). Germline V gene lookup returns CDR1 MNHGY and CDR2 SAAAGT. Between the trimmed V and J ends, which lost 7 bases and 5 bases, there was a span of 17 bases. The CDR3 covers 15 residues.

This clone was observed a handful of times. V usage is TRBV11-3 and J usage is TRBJ2-1; the D gene is possibly TRBD2 (6 bases). Germline V gene data show CDR1 as SGHNT and CDR2 as YENEEA. The CDR3 is 16 amino acids. The ends were cut back, 1 base at V and 4 bases at J, with 14 bases in the middle. The CDR3, as DNA: TGTGCCAGCAGCTTAGGGGCGGGACCGGCTTACAATGAGCAGTTCTTC. It codes for CASSLGAGPAYNEQFF.

By share, this clone ranks as medium-sized. This chain connects TRBV9 to TRBJ1-3; 10 bases are a match to TRBD1. CDR3 length: 18 residues. V dropped 2 bases and J dropped 0; count of bases not matched to a gene: 8. Per germline, CDR1 SGDLS and CDR2 YYNGEE. The CDR3 protein is CASSVSVGTGASGNTIYF. CDR3 DNA sequence: TGTGCCAGCAGCGTCTCTGTGGGGACAGGGGCCTCTGGAAACACCATATATTTT.

This sequence joins TRBV30 and TRBJ1-1; D ambiguous. CDR1 is GTSNPN and CDR2 is SVGIG in the germline V gene (reference sequence). The CDR3 contains 12 residues. V lost 3 bases and J 1 base, leaving 6 bases between the germline ends. DNA for the CDR3: TGTGCCTGGAGGCCGGGGAACACTGAAGCTTTCTTT. This sequence encodes CAWRPGNTEAFF.

V is TRBV10-2 and J is TRBJ2-3; 9 bases are shared with TRBD2. J lost 3 bases, V lost 5 bases, and 6 bases had no gene match. The germline CDR1 and CDR2 sequences are WSHSY and SAAADI. The CDR3 loop spans 15 amino acids. CDR3 loop: CASSRSLAGTDTQYF. CDR3 in DNA: TGCGCCAGCAGTCGGTCCCTAGCGGGAACAGATACGCAGTATTTT.